The source of this T cell receptor beta chain is a study of shared clonotypes between healthy human individuals (dated by TCRdb to 2020 to 2021). For the wider study: A couple of women and a few men aged 18 to 49 years were included in the cohort. To increase sequencing depth and limit assay-specific biases, TCR repertoire library preparation and sequencing were carried out by different laboratories using diverse techniques. Per donor, three plates each were used for CD4 naive and CD4 memory, two for CD8 naive, and one for CD8 memory. Blood TCR repertoires of roughly five healthy adults were deeply sequenced to estimate repertoire size and the extent of clonotype sharing between individuals. Each donor's leukapheresis produced roughly between roughly 0.85 and 9 billion PBMCs. The full study reports these points: Even with the large sequencing depth, rarefaction of the sorted-subset datasets indicated that sequencing was incomplete. Naive subsets generally had larger estimated clonotype richness than memory subsets. Across a handful of donors, 5% to 6% of naive CD4, roughly 3.3% of naive CD8, roughly 2.2% of memory CD4, and under 0.45% of memory CD8 clonotypes were shared. Because the study included a small number of donors, the genetic and exposure-history diversity represented was limited. Pairwise subsampling led to the expectation that sequencing depth would affect the degree of clonotype sharing among donors. Sampling was restricted to blood, and TCR repertoires in tissues likely differ from the TCR repertoires found in blood. Higher generation probabilities were observed for clonotypes shared by all four sorted-subset donors than for non-shared clonotypes.

Using the deep immunoSEQ assay, TCR CDR3 regions were amplified from genomic DNA by multiplex PCR. Extracted genomic DNA from each cell subset was distributed evenly across all wells of several immunoSEQ 96-well plates, and each plate was treated as a replicate. For sorted subsets, each replicate PCR was loaded with 200 ng genomic DNA, equivalent to 25,000 to 35,000 T cell genomes. Purified libraries were measured with a Qubit 3.0 fluorometer, size-checked on a Bioanalyzer 2100, and measured again with the KAPA Library Quantification kit. A separate single-read 150-cycle Illumina NextSeq 550 flow cell was used to sequence each immunoSEQ 96-well plate. In the paper's pipeline: The immunoSEQ output contained only junctional sequences without quality scores, so filtering could not match that applied to full-length reads. Sequences were annotated with PyIR, a Python wrapper for IgBLAST v1.9, and V/J genes and CDR3 were assigned using IMGT germline references. Reads with weak V/J assignments (E-value above 1e-6), missing CDR3, stop codons, out-of-frame junctions, or ambiguous translated residues were removed. V3J clonotypes were defined as sequences sharing an identical inferred V gene, J gene, and CDR3 amino acid sequence. To compute the percentage overlap between repertoires, the number of shared unique clonotypes was divided by the size of the smaller repertoire. RTK rarefaction, the Chao1 estimator, and Recon v2.1 estimates of unobserved clonotypes were used to assess repertoire richness. For all TCRbeta clonotypes obtained by the gDNA method from a few donors, generation probabilities were computed with OLGA. In TCRdb, the immuneACCESS table is reduced to in-frame sequences with V and J assigned. These tables do not hold every clone; where another copy was compared, an unresolved V gene accounts for under half, and the others remain unexplained. V, J and clone size are those of that table, while D and trimming were read from the DNA. For this sample there are approximately 100,000 clones; 65% to 75% appear just once. Around 24% of the sample is in the top ten clones.

The CDR3, cysteine through phenylalanine, is 14 amino acids long. Left in the record is the CDR3 DNA by itself, 42 bases read in frame from the first base. Per the germline V gene, MNHNS is the CDR1 and SASEGT is the CDR2. The trim is 6 bases for V and 0 bases for J, with a gap of 10 bases between the germline ends. The donors were healthy, HIV-negative adults who had no recently reported acute infections or vaccinations. All donors were Caucasian adults living in Nashville, Tennessee, USA. CD8 memory samples combined magnetically selected CD45RO+ cells with CCR7-negative CD45RA+ effector memory (TemRA) cells. Blood was obtained by leukapheresis, after which PBMCs were separated by Ficoll-Histopaque density gradient centrifugation and cryopreserved in liquid nitrogen vapor phase. Analytical flow cytometry was used to check the purity and quantity of every magnetically sorted T cell population. Genomic DNA was isolated from every sorted fraction and measured by UV absorbance on a Nanodrop 2000c.

Worth noting for this clone: There is no known antigen for this receptor. No base quality information exists; no much larger clone differs at one position.

The chain links TRBV6-1 with TRBJ2-3; the D gene is not confidently resolved. This TCR was sampled from a woman between 25 and 40 years old in good health. Sequencing was carried out using memory CD8+ T cells sorted from blood. This specimen's cell subset or site label, per the study, means: CD45RO+ cells pooled with CCR7-negative TemRA cells. The CDR3 sequence is CASRGQGSTDTQYF. DNA sequence: TGTGCCAGCAGAGGTCAAGGAAGCACAGATACGCAGTATTTT.